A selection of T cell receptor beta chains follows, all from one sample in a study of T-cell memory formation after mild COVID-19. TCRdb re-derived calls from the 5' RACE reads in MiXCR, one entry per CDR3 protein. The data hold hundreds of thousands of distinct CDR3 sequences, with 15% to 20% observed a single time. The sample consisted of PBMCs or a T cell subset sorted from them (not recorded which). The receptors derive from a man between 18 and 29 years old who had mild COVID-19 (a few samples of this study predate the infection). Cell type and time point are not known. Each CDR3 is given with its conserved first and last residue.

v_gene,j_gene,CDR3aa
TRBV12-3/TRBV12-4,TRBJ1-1,CASSWGGANTEAFF
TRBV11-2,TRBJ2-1,CASRRGGLADEQFF
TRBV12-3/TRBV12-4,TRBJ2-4,CASSLDVTGNIQYF
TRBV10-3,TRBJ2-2,CAISDRDVTNTGELFF
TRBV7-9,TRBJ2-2,CASTDRGSAGELFF
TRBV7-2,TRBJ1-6,CASTQAVSSYNSPLHF
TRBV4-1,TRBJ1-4,CASSPTGSSEKLFF
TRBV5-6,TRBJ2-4,CASSTTGLVDRKNIQYF
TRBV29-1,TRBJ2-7,CSVETFSTEQYF
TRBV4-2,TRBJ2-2,CASTPGQGDYGELFF
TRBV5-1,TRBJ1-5,CASSLGTLNQPQHF
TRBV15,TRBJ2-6,CATSRDKGYVLTF
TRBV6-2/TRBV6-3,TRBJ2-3,CASSLGLAGALTDTQYF
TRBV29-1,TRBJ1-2,CSAGRAFYGYTF
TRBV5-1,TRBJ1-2,CASSLDRGTHGYTF
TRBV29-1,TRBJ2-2,CSSGTDAGELFF
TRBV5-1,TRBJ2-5,CASSLLTSGQETQYF
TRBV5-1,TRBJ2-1,CASSEGTGGYEQFF
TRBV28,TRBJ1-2,CASSLPGQGNYGYTF
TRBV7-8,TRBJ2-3,CASSSRLGGGTDTQYF